Below, 21 T cell receptor beta chains from the same sample are listed, as sequenced in a study of cytomegalovirus exposure and HLA in healthy donors. Use of 60 Vbeta and 13 Jbeta primers characterized the PCR. Method: immunoSEQ multiplex PCR; TCRdb's copy keeps in-frame clones and lacks some. The repertoire holds some 110,000 clones, with about two thirds as singletons. The sample was PBMCs. Receptor source: a boy between 10 and 17 years old in good health and CMV-seronegative.

This clone has only a few counts. The chain joins TRBV11-3 to TRBJ1-2, with a weak D call TRBD1 (5 bases). Germline-derived CDR1 and CDR2 are SGHNT and YENEEA. Trimming cost V 4 bases and J 1 base, with 10 bases left between them. CDR3 length equals 14 residues. The CDR3 bases are TGTGCCAGCAGCTCCCAGGGTTTTAACTATGGCTACACCTTC. As protein: CASSSQGFNYGYTF.

This clone came up a few times. The CDR3 nucleotides are TGTGCCAGTAGTATAGGACAGGCGAACTATGGCTACACCTTC. It translates to CASSIGQANYGYTF. V usage is TRBV19 and J usage is TRBJ1-2; D is possibly TRBD1 (6 bases). The germline V gene has CDR1 LNHDA and CDR2 SQIVND (reference sequence). V was cut by 1 base and J by 2 bases, with 8 bases left in between. This CDR3 region has 14 residues.

This chain links TRBV7-6 with TRBJ2-1; TRBD2 aligns across 9 bases. The germline gives CDR1 SGHVS, CDR2 FNYEAQ. Trimming took 5 bases from V and 4 from J; bases not matched to a gene: 9. The CDR3 has 16 amino acids. The CDR3 reads CASSGGPSGDYNEQFF. CDR3 DNA sequence: TGTGCCAGCAGCGGGGGGCCTAGCGGGGATTACAATGAGCAGTTCTTC.

V gene TRBV9 combines with J gene TRBJ2-7; 8 positions agree with TRBD1. The CDR3 is 14 residues long. Unmatched junction bases numbered 4, after V lost 4 bases and J lost 1 base. Germline loops: CDR1 SGDLS, CDR2 YYNGEE. The CDR3 DNA reads as TGTGCCAGCAGCACCACAGGGGGTTCCTACGAGCAGTACTTC. This sequence encodes CASSTTGGSYEQYF. The whole variable domain, filled in from reference TRBV9 and TRBJ2-7, reads DSGVTQTPKHLITATGQRVTLRCSPRSGDLSVYWYQQSLDQGLQFLIQYYNGEERAKGNILERFSAQQFPDLHSELNLSSLELGDSALYFCASSTTGGSYEQYFGPGTRLTVT.

This clone was counted only a few times. The genes are TRBV6-5 and TRBJ2-7; TRBD1 agrees at 8 bases. The CDR3 contains 14 residues. The V gene's germline CDR1 is MNHEY and CDR2 SVGAGI. J lost 3 bases, V lost 6 bases, and 7 bases had no gene match. The CDR3 loop reads CASSSGTGVYEQYF. The DNA for the CDR3 is TGTGCCAGCAGCTCCGGGACAGGAGTCTACGAGCAGTACTTC.

The rearrangement joins TRBV7-2 to TRBJ1-4; no reliable D call. Deletions cut 10 bases from V and 11 bases from J, with 14 bases between. The germline V gene has CDR1 SGHTA and CDR2 FQGNSA. The CDR3 length is 11 residues. The chain's CDR3 is CATGWGGKLFF. In DNA form, the CDR3 reads TGTGCCACCGGGTGGGGAGGGAAACTGTTTTTT. Full variable domain (missing parts from reference TRBV7-2 and TRBJ1-4): GAGVSQSPSNKVTEKGKDVELRCDPISGHTALYWYRQSLGQGLEFLIYFQGNSAPDKSGLPSDRFSAERTGGSVSTLTIQRTQQEDSAVYLCATGWGGKLFFGSGTQLSVL.

V and J are TRBV5-1 and TRBJ2-1, with 10 bases fitting TRBD1. In germline, CDR1 is SGHRS, CDR2 YFSETQ. J was trimmed by 5 bases and V by 4 bases; bases with no gene match: 12. The CDR3 extends over 17 amino acids. CDR3 nucleotides: TGCGCCAGCAGCCCGGACAGGGGGAAATGGGGAGACAATGAGCAGTTCTTC. Protein: CASSPDRGKWGDNEQFF.

A few counts support this clone. This chain uses TRBV7-6 with TRBJ1-3; TRBD1 matches 8 bases. V lost 5 bases and J lost 2; bases outside the gene matches: 5. The CDR3 spans 15 residues. Germline values: CDR1 SGHVS, CDR2 FNYEAQ. CDR3 DNA sequence: TGTGCCAGCAGCCCGTGGACAGGGACTGGAAACACCATATATTTT. Translation gives CASSPWTGTGNTIYF.

V usage is TRBV30 and J usage is TRBJ1-4, with 7 positions matching TRBD1. The germline CDR1 and CDR2 sequences are GTSNPN and SVGIG (reference sequence). After removal of 0 bases from V and 2 bases from J, the junction contained 12 bases not matched to a gene. CDR3 size: 18 residues. The CDR3 coding sequence is TGTGCCTGGAGTGTATTGAGGGTCAGGGGGGTTACTAATGAAAAACTGTTTTTT. It specifies CAWSVLRVRGVTNEKLFF.

The chain carries TRBV19 and TRBJ2-5; TRBD1 matches at 10 bases. Germline loops: CDR1 LNHDA, CDR2 SQIVND (reference sequence). This CDR3 is 17 amino acids long. Trimming removed 5 bases from V and 5 bases from J; junction bases left unmatched: 14. The DNA of the CDR3 is TGTGCCAGTAGTGATCGTGCAGGGACAGGGGTTCGGGAGACCCAGTACTTC. Translation gives CASSDRAGTGVRETQYF.

The chain carries TRBV2 and TRBJ1-5; TRBD1 might be the D (6 bases). Trimming removed 3 bases from V and 6 bases from J, with 12 bases in between. The germline gives CDR1 SNHLY, CDR2 FYNNEI. The CDR3 runs 14 residues. CDR3 in DNA: TGTGCCAGCAGTGATCGCAGGGGTATTCAGCCCCAGCATTTT. It yields the protein CASSDRRGIQPQHF.

The chain uses TRBV9 and TRBJ1-4; D uncertain. V was cut by 1 base and J by 6 bases, with 4 bases left in between. There are 12 residues in the CDR3. CDR1 SGDLS and CDR2 YYNGEE come from the germline V gene. CDR3 protein: CASSVSDEKLFF. The CDR3 DNA sequence: TGTGCCAGCAGCGTATCCGATGAAAAACTGTTTTTT.

The rearrangement joins TRBV13 to TRBJ2-5; 13 nucleotides agree with TRBD2. V lost 6 bases to trimming and J lost 2 bases; unmatched junction nucleotides: 3. Germline CDR1 reads PRHDT; CDR2 reads FYEKMQ (reference sequence). The CDR3 loop spans 15 amino acids. The CDR3 reads CASRWGLAGQETQYF. CDR3 sequence (DNA): TGTGCCAGCAGATGGGGACTAGCGGGGCAAGAGACCCAGTACTTC.

This clone was found a few times. V gene TRBV15 combines with J gene TRBJ2-3; D gene ambiguous. Germline CDR1 and CDR2: LNHNV and YYDKDF (reference sequence). CDR3 length: 15 residues. V was clipped by 1 base and J by 2 bases, with 10 bases between them. Here the CDR3 DNA reads TGTGCCACCAGCAGAGTATTGACTCACACAGATACGCAGTATTTT. Translated: CATSRVLTHTDTQYF.

This sequence joins TRBV2 and TRBJ2-7; 7 bases match TRBD2. Germline CDR1 reads SNHLY; CDR2 reads FYNNEI. The junction had 1 base not matched to a gene; V was cut back by 8 bases and J by 0 bases. This CDR3 spans 12 amino acids. CDR3 bases: TGTGCCAGCGGGACTATCTCCTACGAGCAGTACTTC. The encoded protein is CASGTISYEQYF.

The chain carries TRBV5-1 and TRBJ2-7; TRBD1 aligns across 11 bases. Germline V gives CDR1 SGHRS, CDR2 YFSETQ. Unmatched junction bases numbered 5, after V lost 5 bases and J lost 1 base. The CDR3 runs 15 residues. CDR3 DNA sequence: TGCGCCAGCAGTTCGGGACAGGGGGTTTCCTACGAGCAGTACTTC. The encoded protein is CASSSGQGVSYEQYF.

The chain joins TRBV9 to TRBJ2-3; the D gene is possibly TRBD2 (5 bases). CDR1 SGDLS and CDR2 YYNGEE come from the germline V gene. V was trimmed by 3 bases and J by 7 bases, leaving 9 bases between them. The CDR3 spans 12 residues. The CDR3 loop is CASSGGVYTQYF. CDR3 DNA: TGTGCCAGCAGCGGGGGAGTTTATACGCAGTATTTT. Full variable domain (remainder filled in from reference TRBV9 and TRBJ2-3): DSGVTQTPKHLITATGQRVTLRCSPRSGDLSVYWYQQSLDQGLQFLIQYYNGEERAKGNILERFSAQQFPDLHSELNLSSLELGDSALYFCASSGGVYTQYFGPGTRLTVL.

This chain joins TRBV5-1 and TRBJ1-1, with 9 bases lining up with TRBD1. V was clipped by 1 base and J by 5 bases; unmatched bases: 6. Germline CDR1 SGHRS, CDR2 YFSETQ. The CDR3 totals 15 residues. This CDR3 reads CASSLIQGAGTEAFF. The CDR3, as DNA: TGCGCCAGCAGCTTGATACAGGGGGCGGGTACTGAAGCTTTCTTT.

This clone was counted between two and nine times. The chain employs TRBV28 and TRBJ2-7; D is ambiguous. CDR3 length equals 15 residues. Germline lookup yields CDR1 MDHEN and CDR2 SYDVKM. Trimming left V 5 bases short and J 0 bases short, with 14 bases between. CDR3 protein: CASSRLRISSYEQYF. The CDR3 DNA reads TGTGCCAGCAGTAGACTCCGTATTAGCTCCTACGAGCAGTACTTC.

This clone was observed a handful of times. CDR3 sequence reads: CASSYQTGPYYGYTF. The DNA of the CDR3 is TGTGCCAGCAGCTACCAGACAGGACCTTACTATGGCTACACCTTC. The chain has TRBV5-6 and TRBJ1-2; weak D call: TRBD1 (6 bases). Looked up from germline, CDR1 is SGHDT and CDR2 is YYEEEE. V dropped 3 bases and J dropped 3 bases, with 15 bases sitting between them. The CDR3 is 15 residues long.

The genes are TRBV5-4 and TRBJ1-2; no reliable D call. The CDR3 covers 15 residues. The germline CDR1 and CDR2 sequences are SGHNT and YYREEE (reference sequence). Trimming took off 0 bases at V and 3 bases at J, with 12 bases between the two ends. This CDR3 reads CASSLAGEGYYGYTF. The CDR3 DNA reads TGTGCCAGCAGCTTGGCCGGGGAAGGGTACTATGGCTACACCTTC.